Shown below are 15 T cell receptor beta chains from a single sample sequenced in a study of cytomegalovirus exposure and HLA in healthy donors. 13 Jbeta primers and 60 Vbeta primers were used for the PCR. TCRdb keeps only in-frame clones here, not all; method: immunoSEQ multiplex PCR. The table lists approximately 150,000 clones, roughly four fifths of them singletons, with approximately 1% in the top ten. Source material: PBMCs. These receptors originate from a woman aged 35 to 49 in good health and CMV-seronegative.

The chain links TRBV29-1 to TRBJ1-3, with 9 bases matching TRBD1. The CDR3 is made up of 15 amino acids. Germline V lookup: CDR1 SQVTM, CDR2 ANQGSEA. Trimming at V came to 1 base and at J to 3 bases, leaving 4 bases not matched to a gene. In DNA, the CDR3 is TGCAGCGTTGAAGCCGGGACAGGGATTGGAAACACCATATATTTT. It codes for CSVEAGTGIGNTIYF.

The V and J genes are TRBV11-2 and TRBJ1-3, with D uncertain. V was pared by 4 bases and J by 4 bases, with 17 bases between. The germline CDR1 and CDR2 sequences are SGHAT and FQNNGV. The CDR3 totals 16 residues. The CDR3 here is CASSSLVRSGGNTIYF. In nucleotides, the CDR3 is TGTGCCAGCAGCTCTTTAGTGCGGAGCGGAGGAAACACCATATATTTT.

The chain recombines TRBV7-9 with TRBJ1-2; no clear D. The CDR3 sequence is 13 residues long. V dropped 5 bases and J dropped 4 bases, with 11 bases sitting between them. From germline, CDR1 is SEHNR and CDR2 FQNEAQ (reference sequence). CDR3 sequence: CASSPPTSYGYTF. CDR3 nucleotides: TGTGCCAGCAGCCCGCCTACCTCCTATGGCTACACCTTC.

The sample holds a few counts of this clone. The chain is built from TRBV5-4 and TRBJ2-1, with 9 bases matching TRBD2. V lost 0 bases to trimming and J lost 3 bases; unmatched junction nucleotides: 4. Germline-derived CDR1 and CDR2 are SGHNT and YYREEE (reference sequence). The CDR3 runs 16 residues. The CDR3 loop reads CASSLGPSGIYNEQFF. The DNA for the CDR3 is TGTGCCAGCAGCTTGGGGCCTAGCGGGATCTACAATGAGCAGTTCTTC.

This CDR3 reads CASSPPTSGRGTGELFF. For the CDR3, the DNA is TGTGCCAGCAGCCCTCCGACTAGCGGGAGAGGTACCGGGGAGCTGTTTTTT. The J gene is TRBJ2-2, the V gene TRBV7-9; 12 bases agree with TRBD2. The CDR3 covers 17 residues. Germline-derived CDR1 and CDR2 are SEHNR and FQNEAQ (reference sequence). V was clipped by 5 bases and J by 5 bases; unmatched bases: 9.

This clone was detected only a few times. This chain connects TRBV19 to TRBJ2-5; 8 nucleotides line up with TRBD1. The ends lost 5 bases at V and 5 bases at J; junction bases unmatched: 4. The CDR3 contains 13 residues. Germline V gene sequence: CDR1 LNHDA, CDR2 SQIVND (reference sequence). This chain's CDR3 is CASSPWTGETQYF. The CDR3 region has the DNA TGTGCCAGTAGTCCGTGGACAGGGGAGACCCAGTACTTC.

This clone was seen a handful of times. J is TRBJ2-6 and V is TRBV5-6; TRBD2 is a possible D gene (5 bases). This CDR3 has 17 residues. CDR1 is SGHDT, CDR2 YYEEEE, per germline. V was pared by 4 bases and J by 0 bases, with 14 bases between. CDR3 loop: CASSPGIWPSGANVLTF. As DNA, the CDR3 is TGTGCCAGCAGCCCGGGAATTTGGCCCTCTGGGGCCAACGTCCTGACTTTC.

The CDR3 DNA reads TGTGCCAGCTCACCCGTGACTAGCGGGAGGGCCCAAGAGACCCAGTACTTC. Amino acid sequence: CASSPVTSGRAQETQYF. V gene TRBV18 combines with J gene TRBJ2-5; 14 positions match TRBD2. This CDR3 region has 17 residues. V gave up 3 bases and J gave up 1 base; unmatched junction bases: 4. CDR1 is KGHSH, CDR2 LQKENI, per germline.

Comment on this clone: At one end, the junction sequence differs from germline, possibly due to a read error. The chain is built from TRBV6-4 and TRBJ1-5, with D maybe TRBD1 (5 bases). The CDR3 is made up of 14 amino acids. The germline gives CDR1 MRHNA, CDR2 SNTAGT. DNA of the CDR3: TGTGCCAGCATTGACAGCTATAGCAATCAGCCCCAGCATTTT. Translation gives CASIDSYSNQPQHF.

This chain connects TRBV9 to TRBJ2-5; 8 positions match TRBD2. CDR1 SGDLS and CDR2 YYNGEE come from the germline V gene. J was trimmed by 4 bases and V by 3 bases; bases with no gene match: 14. The CDR3 covers 17 residues. The CDR3 reads CASSGLGGASPLETQYF. The CDR3 DNA reads TGTGCCAGCAGCGGACTCGGGGGGGCGTCTCCACTAGAGACCCAGTACTTC.

As DNA, the CDR3 is TGCGCCAGCACCCGAGGGCAGCTCACGGAGACCCAGTACTTC. Protein sequence: CASTRGQLTETQYF. The V and J genes are TRBV5-1 and TRBJ2-5; D might be TRBD2 (5 bases). The CDR3 totals 14 residues. V was pared by 6 bases and J by 5 bases, with 17 bases between. Germline V gene lookup returns CDR1 SGHRS and CDR2 YFSETQ.

This clone was detected only a few times. The rearrangement links TRBV19 to TRBJ1-1; D is undetermined. The length of the CDR3 is 14 residues. V dropped 3 bases and J dropped 4 bases, with 12 bases sitting between them. Germline V gene data show CDR1 as LNHDA and CDR2 as SQIVND (reference sequence). CDR3 sequence (DNA): TGTGCCAGTAGTATGGGAGGGTACGGCACTGAAGCTTTCTTT. It encodes CASSMGGYGTEAFF.

The CDR3 sequence: CASSIQGLYGYTF. The CDR3 DNA follows: TGTGCCAGCAGCATTCAGGGCCTCTATGGCTACACCTTC. The chain couples TRBV7-9 to TRBJ1-2, with D perhaps matching TRBD1 (5 bases). V was pared by 5 bases and J by 4 bases, with 11 bases between. The CDR3 sequence is 13 residues long. CDR1 is SEHNR, CDR2 FQNEAQ, per germline (reference sequence). Full variable domain (missing parts from reference TRBV7-9 and TRBJ1-2): DTGVSQNPRHKITKRGQNVTFRCDPISEHNRLYWYRQTLGQGPEFLTYFQNEAQLEKSRLLSDRFSAERPKGSFSTLEIQRTEQGDSAMYLCASSIQGLYGYTFGSGTRLTVV.

The CDR3 DNA is TGTGCCAGCAGCTTAGAGGGACGGGGGATCGGCGCTTTGGGTGAAGCTTTCTTT. This translates into CASSLEGRGIGALGEAFF. The chain employs TRBV7-6 and TRBJ1-1, with D tentatively TRBD1 (5 bases). The V end lost 1 base, the J end lost 7 bases, and 25 bases lay between the germline ends. The CDR3 is 18 amino acids. Germline CDR1 and CDR2: SGHVS and FNYEAQ.

This chain uses TRBV5-1 with TRBJ1-5; possibly TRBD1 for D (6 bases). Germline loops: CDR1 SGHRS, CDR2 YFSETQ. The CDR3 covers 14 residues. Trimming removed 4 bases from V and 0 bases from J, with 8 bases in between. The chain's CDR3 is CASSPGVSNQPQHF. The CDR3, as DNA: TGCGCCAGCAGCCCAGGGGTTAGCAATCAGCCCCAGCATTTT. The entire variable domain, with the rest obtained from reference TRBV5-1 and TRBJ1-5, is as follows: KAGVTQTPRYLIKTRGQQVTLSCSPISGHRSVSWYQQTPGQGLQFLFEYFSETQRNKGNFPGRFSGRQFSNSRSEMNVSTLELGDSALYLCASSPGVSNQPQHFGDGTRLSIL.